The T cell receptor beta chain described here comes from a study of CD8+CD57+ T cells in acquired aplastic anemia. Study-level information: Mean DNA quantity obtained from sorted CD4+ and CD8+ cells was 3 to 3.5 ug.

Patients picked for sequencing had shown CD8+CD57+ cell expansion detected by flow cytometry. Severe acquired aplastic anemia was present in all patients. No patient had been given any therapy when blood was sampled. The study, taken as a whole, reports: Overlap between patients and controls comprised some 31 CD8+ CDR3 sequences.

Regarding this clonotype: The antigen is unknown.

Genomic DNA, the template, was used for profiling of the TCR beta VDJ and CDR3. TCRdb re-derived calls from the reads in MiXCR, one entry per CDR3 protein. The sample has around 220,000 distinct CDR3 sequences, almost 50% seen once. The sample was sorted CD4+, CD8+, or CD8+CD57+ T cells (not recorded which) from PBMCs. This clonotype originated in a human donor with aplastic anemia.

DNA of the CDR3: TGTGCCAGCAGCTCGACAGGGGGGAATAGTTTCGGGGAGACCCAGTACTTC. This codes for CASSSTGGNSFGETQYF. The chain uses TRBV11-2 and TRBJ2-5; 9 bases are a match to TRBD1. The V segment lost 4 bases and the J segment 5 bases; nucleotides outside the gene matches: 14. The CDR3 is 17 residues long. The germline CDR1 and CDR2 sequences are SGHAT and FQNNGV.